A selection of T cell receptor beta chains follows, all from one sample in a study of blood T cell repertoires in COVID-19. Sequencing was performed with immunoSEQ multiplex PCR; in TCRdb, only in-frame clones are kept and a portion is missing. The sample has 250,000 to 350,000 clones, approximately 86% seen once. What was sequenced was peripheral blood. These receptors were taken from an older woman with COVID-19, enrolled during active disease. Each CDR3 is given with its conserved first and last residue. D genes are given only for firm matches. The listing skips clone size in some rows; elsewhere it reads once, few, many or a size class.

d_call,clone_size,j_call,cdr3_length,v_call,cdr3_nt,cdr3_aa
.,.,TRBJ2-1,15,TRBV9,TGTGCCAGCAGCGTAGACCCGGGATCCGTCAATGAGCAGTTCTTC,CASSVDPGSVNEQFF
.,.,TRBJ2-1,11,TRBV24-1,TGTGCCACCAGTGCGGTCAATGAGCAGTTCTTC,CATSAVNEQFF
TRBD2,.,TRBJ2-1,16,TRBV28,TGTGCCAGCAGTTTGGGGCGGGGGGACTCCTACAATGAGCAGTTCTTC,CASSLGRGDSYNEQFF
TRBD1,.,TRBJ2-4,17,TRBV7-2,TGTGCCAGCAGCTTAGCCTTACAGGGGGCGATAATAAACATTCAGTACTTC,CASSLALQGAIINIQYF
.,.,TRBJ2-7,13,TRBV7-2,TGTGCCAGCAGCCCGTCGGTTTCCTACGAGCAGTACTTC,CASSPSVSYEQYF
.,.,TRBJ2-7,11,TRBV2,TGTGCCAGCAACGAAGGGGACGAGCAGTACTTC,CASNEGDEQYF
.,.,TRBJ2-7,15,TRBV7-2,TGTGCCAGCAGCATACCTAGCGGAGGGGGGGTCGAGCAGTACTTC,CASSIPSGGGVEQYF
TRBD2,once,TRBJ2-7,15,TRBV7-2,TGTGCCAGCAGCTTACTAGCGGGGAGCTCCTACGAGCAGTACTTC,CASSLLAGSSYEQYF
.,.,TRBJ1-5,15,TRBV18,TGTGCCAGCTCACCACTGGGCTATAGCAATCAGCCCCAGCATTTT,CASSPLGYSNQPQHF
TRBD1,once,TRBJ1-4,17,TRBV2,TGTGCCAGCCTCCGGGACAGGGCTGAAGGATTCCTAGAAAAACTGTTTTTT,CASLRDRAEGFLEKLFF
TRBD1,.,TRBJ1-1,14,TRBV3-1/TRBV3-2,TGTGCCAGCAGCCACCAGGGGGCCGGCACTGAAGCTTTCTTT,CASSHQGAGTEAFF
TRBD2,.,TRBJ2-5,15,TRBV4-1,TGCGCCAGCAGCCAAGCGCTAGCGGGGCGAGAGACCCAGTACTTC,CASSQALAGRETQYF
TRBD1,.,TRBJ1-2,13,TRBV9,TGTGCCAGCAGCATTGGGACAGACTATGGCTACACCTTC,CASSIGTDYGYTF
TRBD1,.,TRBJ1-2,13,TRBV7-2,TGTGCCAGCAGTGGACAGGGCCTGAGTGGCTACACCTTC,CASSGQGLSGYTF
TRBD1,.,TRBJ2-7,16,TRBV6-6,TGTGCCAGCAGTTACTCGTGGGACAGGGGAGGAAGTGAGCAGTACTTC,CASSYSWDRGGSEQYF
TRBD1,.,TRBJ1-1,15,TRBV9,TGTGCCAGCAGCATCTCCTCGACAGGGGAAACTGAAGCTTTCTTT,CASSISSTGETEAFF
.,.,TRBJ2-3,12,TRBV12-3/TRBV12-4,TGTGCCAGCAGTTGGGCCACAGATACGCAGTATTTT,CASSWATDTQYF
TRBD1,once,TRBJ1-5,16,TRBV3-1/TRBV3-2,TGTGCCAGCAGCGACCCCTCGACAGGGATCAATCAGCCCCAGCATTTT,CASSDPSTGINQPQHF
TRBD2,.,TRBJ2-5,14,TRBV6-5,TGTGCCAGCTCGACTAGCGGGGGCCCAGAGACCCAGTACTTC,CASSTSGGPETQYF
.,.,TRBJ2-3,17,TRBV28,TGTGCCAGCACCCCGTTGCAGGTGCTTACCTTCACAGATACGCAGTATTTT,CASTPLQVLTFTDTQYF
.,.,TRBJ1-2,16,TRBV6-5,TGTGCCAGCAGTTACTCGAGTCAGGGCCTTAACTATGGCTACACCTTC,CASSYSSQGLNYGYTF
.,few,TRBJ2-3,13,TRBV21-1,TGTGCCAGCAGCAGAGGGTGGACAGATACGCAGTATTTT,CASSRGWTDTQYF
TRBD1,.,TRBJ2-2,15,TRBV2,TGTGCCAGCAGAACCTTAAAGGGGGCGGTCGGGGAGCTGTTTTTT,CASRTLKGAVGELFF
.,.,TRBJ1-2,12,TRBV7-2,TGTGCCAGCAGGGGGAACAGGCAGGGCTACACCTTC,CASRGNRQGYTF
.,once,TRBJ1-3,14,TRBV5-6,TGTGCCAGCAGTCGACAATCTACCGGAAACACCATATATTTT,CASSRQSTGNTIYF
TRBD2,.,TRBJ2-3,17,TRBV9,TGTGCCAGCACCGCCAGGGGGACTAGCGGGGTGACAGATACGCAGTATTTT,CASTARGTSGVTDTQYF
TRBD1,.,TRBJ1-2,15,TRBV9,TGTGCCAGCAGCTCCCCAGGACAGGGGCTCTATGGCTACACCTTC,CASSSPGQGLYGYTF
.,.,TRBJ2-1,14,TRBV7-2,TGTGCCAGCAGCTTAGACAGGGCCTACAATGAGCAGTTCTTC,CASSLDRAYNEQFF
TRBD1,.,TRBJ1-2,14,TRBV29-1,TGCAGCGTTGATGGGACAGGGGGCTGGTATGGCTACACCTTC,CSVDGTGGWYGYTF
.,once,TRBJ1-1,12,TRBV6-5,TGTGCCAGCCTGGCAGGAAACACTGAAGCTTTCTTT,CASLAGNTEAFF
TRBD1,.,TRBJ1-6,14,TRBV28,TGTGCCAGCAGTTTGTCAGGGGGGAGTTCACCCCTCCACTTT,CASSLSGGSSPLHF
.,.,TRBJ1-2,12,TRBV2,TGTGCCAGTCCGACGGGTTCCTATGGCTACACCTTC,CASPTGSYGYTF
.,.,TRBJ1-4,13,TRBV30,TGTGCCACACCTAGGAGGCTCAATGAAAAACTGTTTTTT,CATPRRLNEKLFF
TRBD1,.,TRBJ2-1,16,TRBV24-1,TGTGCCACCAGTGATGTAACCGGGACAGGGAAGAATGAGCAGTTCTTC,CATSDVTGTGKNEQFF
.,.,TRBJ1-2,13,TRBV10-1,TGCGCCACCAGCCGCGGGGGAAACTATGGCTACACCTTC,CATSRGGNYGYTF